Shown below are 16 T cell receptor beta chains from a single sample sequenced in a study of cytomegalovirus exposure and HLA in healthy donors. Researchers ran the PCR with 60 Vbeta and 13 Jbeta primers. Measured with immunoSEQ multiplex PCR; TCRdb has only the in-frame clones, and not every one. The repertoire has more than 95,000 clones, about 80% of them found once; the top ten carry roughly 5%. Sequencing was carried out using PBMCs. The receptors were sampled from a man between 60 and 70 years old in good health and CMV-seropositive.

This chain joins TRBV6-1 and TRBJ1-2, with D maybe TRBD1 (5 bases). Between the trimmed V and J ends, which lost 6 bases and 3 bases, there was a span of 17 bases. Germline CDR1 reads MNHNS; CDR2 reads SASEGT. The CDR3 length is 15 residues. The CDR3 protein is CASRAGLSNDYGYTF. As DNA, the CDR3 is TGTGCCAGCAGGGCAGGGCTTTCAAATGACTATGGCTACACCTTC.

Here the CDR3 reads CASSQEVAGAKNIQYF. CDR3 sequence (DNA): TGCGCCAGCAGCCAAGAAGTAGCGGGGGCCAAAAACATTCAGTACTTC. The chain couples TRBV4-1 to TRBJ2-4, with 8 bases identical to TRBD2. Germline V CDR1 and CDR2: MGHRA, YSYEKL. This CDR3 has 16 amino acids. V dropped 0 bases and J dropped 1; count of bases not matched to a gene: 2.

The CDR3 nucleotides are TGTGCCGTTGGGACAGCTTACAATGAGCAGTTCTTC. This translates into CAVGTAYNEQFF. The rearrangement joins TRBV10-3 to TRBJ2-1; TRBD1 aligns across 7 bases. The CDR3 contains 12 residues. Trimming at V came to 11 bases and at J to 4 bases, leaving 5 bases not matched to a gene. Germline-derived CDR1 and CDR2 are ENHRY and SYGVKD.

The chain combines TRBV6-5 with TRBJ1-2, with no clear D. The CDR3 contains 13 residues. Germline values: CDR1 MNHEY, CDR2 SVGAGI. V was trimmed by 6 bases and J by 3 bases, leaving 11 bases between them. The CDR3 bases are TGTGCCAGCAGGTTGGCAGCGCACTATGGCTACACCTTC. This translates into CASRLAAHYGYTF.

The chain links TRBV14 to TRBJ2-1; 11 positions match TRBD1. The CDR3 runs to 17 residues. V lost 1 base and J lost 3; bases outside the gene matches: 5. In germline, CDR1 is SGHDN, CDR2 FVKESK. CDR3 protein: CASSQVGGTGGYNEQFF. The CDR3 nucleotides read TGTGCCAGCAGCCAAGTAGGGGGGACAGGGGGCTACAATGAGCAGTTCTTC.

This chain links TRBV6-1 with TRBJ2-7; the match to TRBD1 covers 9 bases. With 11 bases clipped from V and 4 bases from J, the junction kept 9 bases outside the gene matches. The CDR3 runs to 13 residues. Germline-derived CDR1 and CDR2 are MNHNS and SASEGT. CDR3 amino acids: CAFRGTGSYEQYF. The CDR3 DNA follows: TGTGCCTTCAGGGGGACAGGGAGTTACGAGCAGTACTTC.

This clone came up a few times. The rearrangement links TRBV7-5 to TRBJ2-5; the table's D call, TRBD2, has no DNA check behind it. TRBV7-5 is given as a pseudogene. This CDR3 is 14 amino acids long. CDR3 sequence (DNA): TGTGTCAGAAGCCTACCTTGGACTGGAGAGACCCAGTACTTC. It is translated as CVRSLPWTGETQYF.

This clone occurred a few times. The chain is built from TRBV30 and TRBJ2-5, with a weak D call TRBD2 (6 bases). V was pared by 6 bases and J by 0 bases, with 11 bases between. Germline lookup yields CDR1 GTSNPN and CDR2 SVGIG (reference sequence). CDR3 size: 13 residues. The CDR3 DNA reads TGTGCCTGTAGTAGCGGCGACCAAGAGACCCAGTACTTC. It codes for CACSSGDQETQYF.

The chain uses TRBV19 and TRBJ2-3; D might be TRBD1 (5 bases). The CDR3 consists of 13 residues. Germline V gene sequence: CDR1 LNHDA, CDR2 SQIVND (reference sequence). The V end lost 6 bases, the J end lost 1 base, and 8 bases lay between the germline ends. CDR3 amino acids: CASRGVGTDTQYF. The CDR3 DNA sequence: TGTGCCAGTAGAGGGGTGGGCACAGATACGCAGTATTTT.

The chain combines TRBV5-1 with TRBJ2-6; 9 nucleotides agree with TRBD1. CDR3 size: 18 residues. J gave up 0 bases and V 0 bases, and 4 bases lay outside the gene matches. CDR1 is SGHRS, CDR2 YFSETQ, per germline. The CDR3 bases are TGCGCCAGCAGCTTGGAGGACAGGGGAACCTCTGGGGCCAACGTCCTGACTTTC. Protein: CASSLEDRGTSGANVLTF. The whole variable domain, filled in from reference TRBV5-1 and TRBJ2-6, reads KAGVTQTPRYLIKTRGQQVTLSCSPISGHRSVSWYQQTPGQGLQFLFEYFSETQRNKGNFPGRFSGRQFSNSRSEMNVSTLELGDSALYLCASSLEDRGTSGANVLTFGAGSRLTVL.

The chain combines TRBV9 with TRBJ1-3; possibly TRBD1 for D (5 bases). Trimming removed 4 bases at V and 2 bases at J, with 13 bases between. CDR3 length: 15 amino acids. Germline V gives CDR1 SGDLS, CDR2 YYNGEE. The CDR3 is CASSPPQGAGNTIYF. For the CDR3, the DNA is TGTGCCAGCAGCCCTCCTCAGGGTGCTGGAAACACCATATATTTT.

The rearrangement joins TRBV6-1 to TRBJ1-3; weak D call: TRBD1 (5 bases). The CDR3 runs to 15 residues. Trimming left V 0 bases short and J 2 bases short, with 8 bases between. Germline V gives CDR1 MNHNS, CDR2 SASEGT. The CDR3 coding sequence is TGTGCCAGCAGTGAAGCTGGGGGGGCTGGAAACACCATATATTTT. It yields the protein CASSEAGGAGNTIYF.

The CDR3 here is CASSLKDRGRLEQYF. CDR3 bases: TGTGCCAGCAGCTTGAAGGACAGGGGGCGACTCGAGCAGTACTTC. This rearrangement joins TRBV5-4 to TRBJ2-7, with TRBD1 identical over 11 bases. In germline, CDR1 is SGHNT, CDR2 YYREEE (reference sequence). The length of the CDR3 is 15 residues. V was pared by 1 base and J by 6 bases, with 6 bases of the junction left unmatched.

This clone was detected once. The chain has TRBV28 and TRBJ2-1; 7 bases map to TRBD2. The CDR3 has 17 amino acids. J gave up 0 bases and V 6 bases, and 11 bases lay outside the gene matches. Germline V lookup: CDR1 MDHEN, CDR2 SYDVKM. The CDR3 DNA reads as TGTGCCAGCAGCAGCCCGACTAGCTCCAGCTCCTACAATGAGCAGTTCTTC. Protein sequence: CASSSPTSSSSYNEQFF.

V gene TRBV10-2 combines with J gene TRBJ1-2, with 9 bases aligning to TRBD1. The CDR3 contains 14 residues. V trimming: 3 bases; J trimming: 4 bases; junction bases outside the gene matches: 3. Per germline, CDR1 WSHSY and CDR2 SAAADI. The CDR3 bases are TGCGCCAGCAGTGAACTACAGGGGGCCTATGGCTACACCTTC. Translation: CASSELQGAYGYTF.

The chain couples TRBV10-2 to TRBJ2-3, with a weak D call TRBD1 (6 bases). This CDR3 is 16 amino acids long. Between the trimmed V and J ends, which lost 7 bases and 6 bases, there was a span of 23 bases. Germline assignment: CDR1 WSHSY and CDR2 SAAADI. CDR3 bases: TGCGCCAGCAAAGTACAGGGCGGGTCTCGATATGATACGCAGTATTTT. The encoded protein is CASKVQGGSRYDTQYF.